Below, 20 T cell receptor beta chains from the same sample are listed, as sequenced in a study of blood T cell repertoires in COVID-19 (TCRdb year 2020). Library construction relied on the immunoSEQ multiplex PCR assay. In its TCRdb copy, this immuneACCESS table keeps in-frame sequences only and misses some clones. Where compared with another copy, unresolved V genes explain less than half of these, and the others have no known cause. In this sample the table shows a few hundred thousand clones, about 80% of which occur a single time. The ten biggest clones cover over 7.5% of the sample. Material for sequencing was peripheral blood. The receptors were gathered from a man older than 75 with acute or convalescent COVID-19.

The CDR3 reads CASTEAGTRSIQYF. CDR3 DNA sequence: TGTGCCAGCACCGAGGCCGGGACAAGGAGTATCCAGTACTTC. The chain employs TRBV7-2 and TRBJ2-5, with D possibly TRBD1 on 6 matching bases. Trimming took off 7 bases at V and 10 bases at J, with 22 bases between the two ends. In germline, CDR1 is SGHTA, CDR2 FQGNSA. This CDR3 comprises 14 residues.

The V and J genes are TRBV3-1 (or the pseudogene TRBV3-2) and TRBJ2-3, with D possibly matching TRBD2 (6 bases). This CDR3 is built from 12 residues. Germline V gene sequence: CDR1 LGHDT, CDR2 YNNKEL (reference sequence). V lost 5 bases and J 8 bases, leaving 11 bases between the germline ends. Here the CDR3 reads CASSWRDGTQYF. CDR3 coding DNA: TGTGCCAGCAGCTGGCGGGATGGTACGCAGTATTTT.

There are many counts of this clone. This chain joins TRBV12-3 or TRBV12-4 and TRBJ2-2, with D unresolved. V was clipped by 3 bases and J by 5 bases, with 7 bases between them. The CDR3 sequence is 13 residues long. The CDR3 protein is CASSLAATGELFF. The DNA for the CDR3 is TGTGCCAGCAGTTTGGCGGCGACCGGGGAGCTGTTTTTT.

The rearrangement uses TRBV5-1 and TRBJ2-7; D gene uncertain. The germline CDR1 and CDR2 sequences are SGHRS and YFSETQ. This CDR3 spans 12 amino acids. Deletions cut 4 bases from V and 5 bases from J, with 10 bases between. The chain's CDR3 is CASSRGWDEQYF. CDR3 nucleotides: TGCGCCAGCAGCCGCGGATGGGACGAGCAGTACTTC.

In its sample, this clone was seen once. The chain has TRBV7-2 and TRBJ2-7, with D maybe TRBD2 (6 bases). The V and J ends lost 6 bases and 2 bases respectively, with 20 bases between them. The length of the CDR3 is 16 residues. Germline-derived CDR1 and CDR2 are SGHTA and FQGNSA. The CDR3 DNA reads as TGTGCCAGCAGTGGTTTTGTAGGAGGGCTCACCTACGAGCAGTACTTC. This gives the protein CASSGFVGGLTYEQYF.

Of note for this clone: The CDR3 does not end in the conserved phenylalanine or tryptophan, so this is likely a read error. The DNA is omitted, as the CDR3 cannot be located on it reliably, and the CDR3 follows TCRdb's listing. CDR3 sequence reads: CASSQGQVKVI. The V gene is TRBV6-5, the J gene TRBJ2-7; the listed D gene, TRBD1, was not tested against the DNA. The CDR3 is 11 residues long, ends included. In germline, CDR1 is MNHEY, CDR2 SVGAGI.

V and J are TRBV19 and TRBJ1-5, with TRBD1 matching 9 bases. This CDR3 region has 15 residues. Germline trimming cut 6 bases from V and 2 bases from J; bases unmatched to any gene: 5. Germline CDR1 is LNHDA and CDR2 is SQIVND (reference sequence). Here the CDR3 reads CASSWGQGGNQPQHF. CDR3 DNA sequence: TGTGCCAGTAGCTGGGGACAGGGCGGCAATCAGCCCCAGCATTTT.

This sequence joins TRBV5-5 and TRBJ2-1, with D possibly matching TRBD1 (6 bases). The CDR3 sequence is 13 residues long. Germline V gives CDR1 SGHKS, CDR2 YYEKEE (reference sequence). Deletions cut 2 bases from V and 9 bases from J, with 12 bases between. The CDR3 spells CASSFWGPGEQFF. DNA for the CDR3: TGTGCCAGCAGCTTCTGGGGGCCGGGTGAGCAGTTCTTC.

This clone turned up a few times. The chain employs TRBV6-5 and TRBJ1-2; 9 bases are a match to TRBD1. V was pared by 8 bases and J by 8 bases, with 12 bases of the junction left unmatched. CDR3 size: 14 residues. The V gene's germline CDR1 is MNHEY and CDR2 SVGAGI. The CDR3 DNA reads as TGTGCCAGCCGGGCTGACAGGGGGAGAGTCGGCTACACCTTC. Amino acid sequence: CASRADRGRVGYTF.

In its sample, this clone was seen once. V usage is TRBV2 and J usage is TRBJ1-4; 8 nucleotides align to TRBD1. Germline trimming cut 6 bases from V and 5 bases from J; bases unmatched to any gene: 8. Germline V gene sequence: CDR1 SNHLY, CDR2 FYNNEI. This CDR3 spans 15 amino acids. CDR3 DNA: TGTGCCAGCAGCCGAGATGGACAGGGAAATGAAAAACTGTTTTTT. Amino acid sequence: CASSRDGQGNEKLFF.

The V gene is TRBV19, the J gene TRBJ1-2; TRBD1 is a possible D gene (6 bases). The V gene's germline CDR1 is LNHDA and CDR2 SQIVND (reference sequence). The CDR3 loop spans 12 amino acids. The V end lost 9 bases, the J end lost 0 bases, and 8 bases lay between the germline ends. The CDR3 here is CASRDTNYGYTF. The CDR3 region has the DNA TGTGCCAGCCGGGACACTAACTATGGCTACACCTTC. The full variable domain, in which reference TRBV19 and TRBJ1-2 provide the parts outside the CDR3, is DGGITQSPKYLFRKEGQNVTLSCEQNLNHDAMYWYRQDPGQGLRLIYYSQIVNDFQKGDIAEGYSVSREKKESFPLTVTSAQKNPTAFYLCASRDTNYGYTFGSGTRLTVV.

The chain links TRBV6-6 to TRBJ1-1; D is unclear. The ends were cut back, 2 bases at V and 9 bases at J, with 13 bases in the middle. CDR1 and CDR2 (germline): MNHNY, SVGAGI (reference sequence). The CDR3 covers 13 residues. CDR3 loop: CASSYIRGEQAFF. For the CDR3, the DNA is TGTGCCAGCAGTTACATAAGAGGAGAGCAAGCTTTCTTT.

Only a few counts were recorded for this clone. This chain connects TRBV4-2 to TRBJ2-7, with 8 bases aligning to TRBD1. Germline CDR1 reads LGHNA; CDR2 reads YNFKEQ. The J segment lost 2 bases and the V segment lost 3 bases, leaving 12 bases of the junction unmatched. The CDR3 extends over 17 amino acids. CDR3 loop: CASSQRAGGQAAYEQYF. CDR3 nucleotides: TGTGCCAGCAGCCAGCGCGCAGGGGGACAGGCCGCCTACGAGCAGTACTTC.

The chain uses TRBV5-6 and TRBJ2-7, with 7 nucleotides matching TRBD1. The CDR3 totals 15 residues. The J segment lost 2 bases and the V segment lost 5 bases, leaving 10 bases of the junction unmatched. Germline V gene sequence: CDR1 SGHDT, CDR2 YYEEEE. This chain's CDR3 is CASSPTGYGTYEQYF. In DNA, the CDR3 is TGTGCCAGCAGTCCGACAGGGTACGGAACCTACGAGCAGTACTTC.

The rearrangement links TRBV7-9 to TRBJ1-5; D call uncertain. Trimming removed 1 base at V and 3 bases at J, with 10 bases between. This CDR3 contains 15 residues. The germline gives CDR1 SEHNR, CDR2 FQNEAQ (reference sequence). The chain's CDR3 is CASSLDTGVNQPQHF. The CDR3 DNA is TGTGCCAGCAGCTTAGACACCGGGGTCAATCAGCCCCAGCATTTT.

The rearrangement links TRBV14 to TRBJ2-7; 8 bases match TRBD1. The CDR3 covers 15 residues. Losses at the gene ends were 8 bases for V and 1 base for J; bases not matched to a gene: 10. Germline V gives CDR1 SGHDN, CDR2 FVKESK. CDR3 sequence (DNA): TGTGCCAGCCAAAGGACAGGGATGACGTCCTACGAGCAGTACTTC. It yields the protein CASQRTGMTSYEQYF.

This clone was detected a few times. V usage is TRBV6-1 and J usage is TRBJ2-7, with a weak D call TRBD1 (7 bases). Trimming removed 3 bases at V and 3 bases at J, with 18 bases between. The CDR3 spans 16 residues. CDR1 and CDR2 (germline): MNHNS, SASEGT. The CDR3: CASSEIGGTAYYEQYF. For the CDR3, the DNA is TGTGCCAGCAGTGAGATTGGGGGGACAGCCTACTACGAGCAGTACTTC.

This clone appeared a few times. The chain uses TRBV19 and TRBJ1-5, with D possibly being TRBD1 (6 bases). Per germline, CDR1 LNHDA and CDR2 SQIVND (reference sequence). V was pared by 6 bases and J by 3 bases, with 12 bases between. The CDR3 totals 14 residues. The CDR3 nucleotides read TGTGCCAGTAGAATGGACAGCCCCAATCAGCCCCAGCATTTT. This sequence encodes CASRMDSPNQPQHF.

This chain connects TRBV7-9 to TRBJ2-1, with 8 bases matching TRBD1. This CDR3 comprises 16 residues. The germline V gene encodes CDR1 SEHNR and CDR2 FQNEAQ (reference sequence). Trimming cost V 1 base and J 6 bases; bases outside gene matches: 8. The chain's CDR3 is CASSLVRTGISNEQFF. The CDR3 DNA reads as TGTGCCAGCAGCTTAGTGAGGACAGGGATTTCCAATGAGCAGTTCTTC.

The gene calls are TRBV14 and TRBJ1-6; D perhaps matches TRBD1 (5 bases). Trimming cost V 4 bases and J 0 bases, with 13 bases left between them. The CDR3 covers 17 residues. Germline values: CDR1 SGHDN, CDR2 FVKESK. Here the CDR3 DNA reads TGTGCCAGCAGCCCGAGGACACCGAGCTCCTATAATTCACCCCTCCACTTT. It encodes CASSPRTPSSYNSPLHF.